This T cell receptor (beta chain) was sequenced in a study of T cells in Graves' hyperthyroidism and ophthalmopathy. The CDR3 is made up of 15 amino acids. CDR1 and CDR2 from the germline V gene are SGDLS and YYNGEE. Between the trimmed V and J ends, which lost 0 bases and 3 bases, there was a span of 13 bases. TCR beta CDR3 region amplification was performed from RNA transcripts. HTBI primers drove first-round RT-PCR of the TCR CDR3. TCRdb re-called the multiplex PCR reads with MiXCR, one entry per CDR3 protein. The table has about 400,000 distinct CDR3 sequences, approximately 14% seen once. Comment on this clonotype: Antigen specificity is unknown.

Researchers defined stable Graves' hyperthyroidism as no ophthalmopathy progression within 18 months. The hyperthyroidism was newly diagnosed and had lasted under 2 months; the patients were aged 18 to 65. Diagnosis relied on clinical symptoms, serum thyroxine and TRAb, thyroid ultrasound and orbital computed tomography. Regarding the study as a whole: The majority of expanded thyroid clonotypes above 0.001 also appeared in blood.

This receptor was obtained from a young woman with Graves' hyperthyroidism. The V gene is TRBV9, the J gene TRBJ2-7; perhaps TRBD2 as D (6 bases). Sequences were obtained from blood. CDR3 coding DNA: TGTGCCAGCAGCGTAGGCAGGGAGGCAGGCTACGAGCAGTACTTC. Translation gives CASSVGREAGYEQYF.